Listed below are T cell receptor beta chains from one sample, sequenced in a study of type 1 regulatory T cells. Their antigens remain unidentified. Each CDR3 protein gets one entry after TCRdb re-called the reads with MiXCR. Of under 3,500 distinct CDR3 sequences in the sample, 8% to 9.5% were seen once. Sequencing was done on a sample of cultured T cells, either the whole culture or a sorted T cell fraction (not recorded which). The receptors stem from a human donor in good health. The CDR3 runs from the conserved cysteine through the conserved F or W. A D gene is named only where the DNA matches it firmly. Clone size is not always given. Where it is, it says once, few, many or a class for expanded clones.

j_call	v_call	clone_size	d_call	cdr3_aa	cdr3_nt
TRBJ2-7	TRBV20-1	medium-sized	NA	CSARGPGSEQYF	TGCAGTGCTAGAGGGCCCGGGTCCGAGCAGTACTTC
TRBJ2-3	TRBV5-1	medium-sized	NA	CASSLERSTDTQYF	TGCGCCAGCAGCTTGGAAAGGAGCACAGATACGCAGTATTTT
TRBJ2-7	TRBV7-9	medium-sized	TRBD1	CASSSGQGGYEQYF	TGTGCCAGCAGCTCGGGACAGGGAGGATACGAGCAGTACTTC
TRBJ1-1	TRBV7-9	medium-sized	NA	CASSPTLVMNTEAFF	TGTGCCAGCAGCCCAACTCTTGTCATGAACACTGAAGCTTTCTTT
TRBJ2-4	TRBV12-3/TRBV12-4	medium-sized	NA	CASSSDSIAKNIQYF	TGTGCCAGCAGTTCCGACTCGATAGCCAAAAACATTCAGTACTTC
TRBJ1-1	TRBV5-1	medium-sized	NA	CASSPGTVNTEAFF	TGCGCCAGCAGCCCTGGGACGGTGAACACTGAAGCTTTCTTT
TRBJ2-7	TRBV20-1	medium-sized	TRBD1	CSAEGTGGEYEQYF	TGCAGTGCGGAAGGGACAGGGGGTGAATACGAGCAGTACTTC
TRBJ1-5	TRBV19	many	NA	CASSMSVGAGHQPQHF	TGTGCCAGTAGTATGTCAGTCGGGGCAGGGCATCAGCCCCAGCATTTT
TRBJ1-6	TRBV7-2	many	NA	CASSAGHSYNSPLHF	TGTGCCAGCAGCGCCGGACACTCCTATAATTCACCCCTCCACTTT
TRBJ2-1	TRBV19	NA	NA	CTSSMTRGNNEQFF	TGTACCAGTAGTATGACAAGGGGCAACAATGAGCAGTTCTTC
TRBJ2-4	TRBV5-5	medium-sized	TRBD1	CASSMGQGFWQYF	TGTGCCAGCAGCATGGGACAGGGGTTTTGGCAGTACTTC
TRBJ2-3	TRBV7-9	medium-sized	TRBD2	CASSSGTSGSTDTQYF	TGTGCCAGCAGCTCTGGGACTAGCGGGAGCACAGATACGCAGTATTTT
TRBJ2-4	TRBV20-1	medium-sized	TRBD2	CSASVASGSWDIQYF	TGCAGTGCTAGTGTGGCTAGCGGGAGTTGGGACATTCAGTACTTC
TRBJ2-3	TRBV7-2	medium-sized	NA	CASSLDRFRTDTQYF	TGTGCCAGCAGCTTAGACAGGTTCCGCACAGATACGCAGTATTTT
TRBJ2-7	TRBV27	medium-sized	NA	CASSIRQVGVYEQYF	TGTGCCAGCAGTATCAGACAGGTTGGCGTCTACGAGCAGTACTTC
TRBJ2-1	TRBV5-4	many	NA	CASSSDPPGYNEQFF	TGTGCCAGCAGCTCGGACCCCCCAGGTTACAATGAGCAGTTCTTC
TRBJ2-1	TRBV15	NA	NA	CATSLENRDYNGQFF	TGTGCCACCTCCTTAGAGAACAGGGATTACAATGGGCAGTTCTTC
TRBJ1-1	TRBV20-1	medium-sized	TRBD1	CSAREGFWGTGGQAFF	TGCAGTGCTAGAGAGGGATTTTGGGGGACAGGGGGCCAGGCTTTCTTT
TRBJ1-2	TRBV2	medium-sized	NA	CASSELPPQDYGYTF	TGTGCCAGCAGTGAACTCCCCCCCCAGGACTATGGCTACACCTTC
TRBJ2-7	TRBV20-1	medium-sized	NA	CSARVAAVSSYEQYF	TGCAGTGCTAGAGTGGCAGCGGTGAGCTCCTACGAGCAGTACTTC
TRBJ2-5	TRBV5-1	medium-sized	TRBD1	CASSLATGDQETQYF	TGCGCCAGCAGCTTGGCCACAGGGGACCAAGAGACCCAGTACTTC
TRBJ2-3	TRBV19	many	NA	CASRSAGWLISDTQYF	TGTGCCAGTAGAAGTGCAGGGTGGTTGATCTCAGATACGCAGTATTTT
TRBJ2-5	TRBV20-1	medium-sized	TRBD1	CSARRQGAYQETQYF	TGCAGTGCTAGGAGACAGGGGGCGTACCAAGAGACCCAGTACTTC
TRBJ2-6	TRBV6-6	NA	TRBD1	CASRDSSGVSVLTF	TGTGCCAGCCGGGACAGCTCTGGGGTCAGCGTCCTGACTTTC
TRBJ2-5	TRBV27	large	NA	CASSDWGETQYF	TGTGCCAGCAGTGACTGGGGTGAGACCCAGTACTTC
TRBJ2-5	TRBV6-2/TRBV6-3	medium-sized	NA	CASSYAVWRTQETQYF	TGTGCCAGCAGTTACGCTGTTTGGCGAACGCAAGAGACCCAGTACTTC
TRBJ2-3	TRBV19	many	NA	CASSTGRTVGADTQYF	TGTGCCAGTAGCACGGGACGCACTGTAGGGGCAGATACGCAGTATTTT
TRBJ2-1	TRBV27	NA	NA	CASRPSGNGQFF	TGTGCCAGCAGACCTAGTGGGAATGGGCAGTTCTTC
TRBJ2-6	TRBV20-1	medium-sized	NA	CSAFVRLNSGANVLTF	TGCAGTGCTTTCGTTCGACTGAACTCTGGGGCCAACGTCCTGACTTTC
TRBJ1-2	TRBV4-2	medium-sized	NA	CASSQEDTGRYGYTF	TGTGCCAGCAGCCAAGAAGACACTGGCAGGTATGGCTACACCTTC
TRBJ2-7	TRBV24-1	medium-sized	TRBD1	CATSDAGTGSYEQYF	TGTGCCACCAGTGATGCCGGGACAGGGTCCTACGAGCAGTACTTC
TRBJ2-2	TRBV7-8	medium-sized	NA	CASSLFRGRFGTGELFF	TGTGCCAGCAGCTTATTTCGTGGGCGATTTGGGACCGGGGAGCTGTTTTTT
TRBJ2-4	TRBV11-2	medium-sized	NA	CASSPPASRNIQYF	TGTGCCAGCAGCCCCCCCGCGAGTCGAAACATTCAGTACTTC